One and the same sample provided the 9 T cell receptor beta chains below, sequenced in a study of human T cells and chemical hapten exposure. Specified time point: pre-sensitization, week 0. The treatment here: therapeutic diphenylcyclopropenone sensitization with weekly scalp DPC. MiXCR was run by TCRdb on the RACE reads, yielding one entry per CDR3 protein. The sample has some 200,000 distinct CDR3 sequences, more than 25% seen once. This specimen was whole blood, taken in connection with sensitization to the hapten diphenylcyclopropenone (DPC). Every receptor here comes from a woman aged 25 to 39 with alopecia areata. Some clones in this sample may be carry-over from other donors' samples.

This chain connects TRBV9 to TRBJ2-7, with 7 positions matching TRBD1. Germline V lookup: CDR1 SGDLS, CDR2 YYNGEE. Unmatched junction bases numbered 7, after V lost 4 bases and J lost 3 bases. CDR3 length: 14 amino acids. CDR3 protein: CASSPGTAVYEQYF. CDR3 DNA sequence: TGTGCCAGCAGCCCCGGGACAGCGGTCTACGAGCAGTACTTC.

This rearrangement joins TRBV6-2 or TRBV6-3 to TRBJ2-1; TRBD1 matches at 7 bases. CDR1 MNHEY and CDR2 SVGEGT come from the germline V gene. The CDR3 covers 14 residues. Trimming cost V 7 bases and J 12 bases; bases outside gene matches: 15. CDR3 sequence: CASKKLGTDELQFF. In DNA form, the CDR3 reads TGTGCCAGCAAGAAACTTGGGACAGACGAACTGCAGTTCTTC.

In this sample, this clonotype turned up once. The CDR3 protein is CASSEPNRKATYEQYF. The CDR3 DNA reads TGTGCCAGCAGTGAGCCAAATCGGAAGGCAACCTACGAGCAGTACTTC. J is TRBJ2-7 and V is TRBV6-1; D is undetermined. The CDR3 contains 16 residues. Germline V gene lookup returns CDR1 MNHNS and CDR2 SASEGT. Trimming left V 3 bases short and J 2 bases short, with 17 bases between.

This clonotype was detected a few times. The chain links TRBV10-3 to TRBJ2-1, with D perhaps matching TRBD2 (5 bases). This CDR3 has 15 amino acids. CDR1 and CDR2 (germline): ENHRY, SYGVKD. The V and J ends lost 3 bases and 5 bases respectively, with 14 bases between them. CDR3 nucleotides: TGTGCCATCAGTGACCCCTCGGGGATCAACAATGAGCAGTTCTTC. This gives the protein CAISDPSGINNEQFF.

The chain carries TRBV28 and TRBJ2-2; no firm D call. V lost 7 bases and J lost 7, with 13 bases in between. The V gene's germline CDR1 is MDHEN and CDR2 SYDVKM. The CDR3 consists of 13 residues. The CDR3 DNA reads TGTGCCAGCACTGACGACTTCTTCGGGGAGCTGTTTTTT. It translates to CASTDDFFGELFF.

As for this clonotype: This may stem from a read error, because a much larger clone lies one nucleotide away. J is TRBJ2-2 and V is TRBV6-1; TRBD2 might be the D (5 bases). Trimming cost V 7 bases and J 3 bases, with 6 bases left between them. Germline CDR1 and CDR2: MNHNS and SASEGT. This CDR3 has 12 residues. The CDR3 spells CASNGDTGELFF. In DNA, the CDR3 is TGTGCCAGCAACGGGGACACCGGGGAGCTGTTTTTT.

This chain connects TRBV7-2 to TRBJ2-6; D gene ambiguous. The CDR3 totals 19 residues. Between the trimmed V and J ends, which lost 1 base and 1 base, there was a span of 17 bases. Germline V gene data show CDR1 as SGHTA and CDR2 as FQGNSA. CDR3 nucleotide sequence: TGTGCCAGCAGCTTAGAAGGGCTAGGCCCCGGGTCTGGGGCCAACGTCCTGACTTTC. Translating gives CASSLEGLGPGSGANVLTF.

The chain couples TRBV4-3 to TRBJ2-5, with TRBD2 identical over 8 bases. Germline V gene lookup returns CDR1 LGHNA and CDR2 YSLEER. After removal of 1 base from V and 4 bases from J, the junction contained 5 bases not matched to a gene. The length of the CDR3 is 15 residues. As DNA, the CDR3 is TGCGCCAGCAGCCAAGGTACCGGGAGGGCAGAGACCCAGTACTTC. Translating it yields CASSQGTGRAETQYF.

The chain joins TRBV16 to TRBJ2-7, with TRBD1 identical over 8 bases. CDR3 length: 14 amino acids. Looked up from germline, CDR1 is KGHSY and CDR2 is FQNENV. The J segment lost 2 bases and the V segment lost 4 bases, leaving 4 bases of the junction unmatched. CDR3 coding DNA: TGTGCCAGCAGCCGGACAGGGCCCCCCTACGAGCAGTACTTC. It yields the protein CASSRTGPPYEQYF.